Each of the 9 T cell receptor beta chains below was sequenced from the same sample in a study of T cell changes during pregnancy in multiple sclerosis. Clones were read by immunoSEQ multiplex PCR, and TCRdb kept only the in-frame ones, dropping some. The table includes around 19,000 clones, 88% detected once. Sequenced here: CD8+ T cells from peripheral blood mononuclear cells, sampled after pregnancy. These receptors were taken from a female donor in good health, enrolled as a control in a pregnancy study.

CDR3 region: CASSFPRGGGSTQETQYF. CDR3 bases: TGTGCCAGCAGCTTCCCTCGAGGCGGTGGTAGTACCCAAGAGACCCAGTACTTC. The V call is TRBV11-2, the J call TRBJ2-5; the D is unclear. CDR3 length: 18 amino acids. Per the germline V gene, CDR1 is SGHAT and CDR2 is FQNNGV. The ends were cut back, 3 bases at V and 1 base at J, with 21 bases in the middle.

As DNA, the CDR3 is TGCGCCAGCAGCCAGATGACCGGGACAGGATCCACAGATACGCAGTATTTT. Translated: CASSQMTGTGSTDTQYF. The chain couples TRBV4-1 to TRBJ2-3; TRBD1 matches 8 bases. Germline CDR1 is MGHRA and CDR2 is YSYEKL. This CDR3 comprises 17 residues. V was clipped by 3 bases and J by 2 bases; unmatched bases: 10.

The rearrangement joins TRBV2 to TRBJ1-4; the match to TRBD1 covers 7 bases. CDR1 is SNHLY, CDR2 FYNNEI, per germline. The junction had 6 bases not matched to a gene; V was cut back by 8 bases and J by 3 bases. CDR3 length: 14 residues. The CDR3 loop reads CASFRQGSNEKLFF. The DNA of the CDR3 is TGTGCCAGCTTTAGACAGGGATCTAATGAAAAACTGTTTTTT. Looking up the rest from reference TRBV2 and TRBJ1-4 gives the full variable domain: EPEVTQTPSHQVTQMGQEVILRCVPISNHLYFYWYRQILGQKVEFLVSFYNNEISEKSEIFDDQFSVERPDGSNFTLKIRSTKLEDSAMYFCASFRQGSNEKLFFGSGTQLSVL.

The chain links TRBV7-9 to TRBJ2-7; D possibly corresponds to TRBD2 (6 bases). This CDR3 has 13 residues. Trimming stripped 1 base from V and 4 bases from J, with 8 bases between. CDR1 is SEHNR and CDR2 is FQNEAQ in the germline V gene (reference sequence). As DNA, the CDR3 is TGTGCCAGCAGCTTAGACGGGGGTTACGAGCAGTACTTC. The encoded protein is CASSLDGGYEQYF.

The chain uses TRBV10-1 and TRBJ2-3, with D hard to call. CDR1 WNHNN and CDR2 SYGVQD come from the germline V gene (reference sequence). V lost 0 bases and J lost 0, with 4 bases in between. CDR3 length equals 14 residues. The DNA for the CDR3 is TGCGCCAGCAGTGAGTCTGGCAGCACAGATACGCAGTATTTT. This encodes CASSESGSTDTQYF.

This chain joins TRBV5-5 and TRBJ1-4; D is undetermined. The germline V gene encodes CDR1 SGHKS and CDR2 YYEKEE (reference sequence). The CDR3 totals 15 residues. V was shortened by 4 bases and J by 3 bases, with 13 bases between the two germline ends. CDR3 sequence reads: CASSPNVGANEKLFF. Here the CDR3 DNA reads TGTGCCAGCAGCCCCAATGTCGGGGCTAATGAAAAACTGTTTTTT. The whole variable domain, filled in from reference TRBV5-5 and TRBJ1-4, reads DAGVTQSPTHLIKTRGQQVTLRCSPISGHKSVSWYQQVLGQGPQFIFQYYEKEERGRGNFPDRFSARQFPNYSSELNVNALLLGDSALYLCASSPNVGANEKLFFGSGTQLSVL.

The rearrangement joins TRBV5-4 to TRBJ1-1, with D perhaps matching TRBD1 (5 bases). This CDR3 has 17 amino acids. Trimming pared 3 bases from V and 4 bases from J, leaving 22 bases between. Germline CDR1 reads SGHNT; CDR2 reads YYREEE (reference sequence). CDR3 in amino acids: CASSWDLEGHGRTEAFF. The CDR3 bases are TGTGCCAGCAGCTGGGACTTGGAGGGCCATGGGCGCACTGAAGCTTTCTTT.

This sequence joins TRBV7-2 and TRBJ1-1, with TRBD1 identical over 9 bases. The CDR3 length is 16 residues. Unmatched junction bases numbered 5, after V lost 1 base and J lost 2 bases. CDR1 is SGHTA and CDR2 is FQGNSA in the germline V gene. The CDR3, as DNA: TGTGCCAGCAGCTTAGAGTGGGACAGGGATAACACTGAAGCTTTCTTT. This sequence encodes CASSLEWDRDNTEAFF.

For the CDR3, the DNA is TGTGCCAGCAGTAAAGGGACAGGCTCTACCTACGAGCAGTACTTC. This codes for CASSKGTGSTYEQYF. The chain joins TRBV7-9 to TRBJ2-7, with 8 bases that match TRBD1. The J segment lost 2 bases and the V segment lost 6 bases, leaving 9 bases of the junction unmatched. There are 15 residues in the CDR3. Germline values: CDR1 SEHNR, CDR2 FQNEAQ (reference sequence).